This T cell receptor beta chain was sequenced in a study of PD-L1 blockade in urothelial cancer. Study overall: Samples came from 3 weeks, at the second dose, and 6 weeks into treatment.

The V gene's germline CDR1 is GTSNPN and CDR2 SVGIG (reference sequence). With 3 bases removed from V and 0 bases from J, the gap between germline ends came to 12 bases. The CDR3 has 15 residues. Sequencing was performed with immunoSEQ multiplex PCR; in TCRdb, only in-frame clones are kept and a portion is missing. Among under 20,000 clones listed, about 91% were seen once. Time point specified: pretreatment peripheral blood. Patients were living with locally advanced or metastatic urothelial carcinoma. There were between 1 and 8 samples from each patient, taken pretreatment and on-treatment. The source of this sequence is a man between 65 and 79 years old with urothelial cancer. The chain has TRBV30 and TRBJ1-5; D is uncertain. The material sequenced was PBMCs, taken around atezolizumab (anti-PD-L1) treatment. The chain's CDR3 is CAWRTAGHSNQPQHF. As DNA, the CDR3 is TGTGCCTGGAGGACGGCAGGCCATAGCAATCAGCCCCAGCATTTT.